This T cell receptor beta chain came from a study of glioma-infiltrating T cells. Study results and limitations: Very few CDR3 sequences were shared between tissue and blood.

The iRepertoire nested amplicon-rescue multiplex PCR amplified TCR alpha and beta CDR3s from RNA. TCRdb called the multiplex PCR reads again in MiXCR, with one record for every CDR3 protein. The sample yields about 180,000 distinct CDR3 sequences, around 40% seen once. The CDR3 is 17 amino acids. Germline loops: CDR1 MNHNS, CDR2 SASEGT. About this clonotype: The antigen is unknown. Compared with germline, one end of the junction differs, possibly owing to a read error.

V gene TRBV6-1 combines with J gene TRBJ2-2; tentative D call: TRBD2 (6 bases). Sequencing was performed on glioma tissue, nonneoplastic brain tissue, or PBMCs (not recorded which). The TCR was taken from a human donor with low-grade glioma or glioblastoma, undergoing nonglioma brain surgery, or in good health (not recorded which). The CDR3 reads CASTRTTGSLYTGELFF. CDR3 in DNA: TGTGCCAGCACAAGGACTACCGGGAGTTTGTACACCGGTGAGCTGTTTTTT.